A selection of T cell receptor beta chains follows, all from one sample in a study of T-cell memory formation after mild COVID-19. TCRdb re-analysed the 5' RACE reads in MiXCR, keeping a single row per CDR3 protein. The profile covers about 470,000 distinct CDR3 sequences, with 18% appearing a single time and approximately 13% taken by the ten largest. Sequencing used PBMCs or a T cell subset sorted from them (not recorded which). These receptors were collected from an adult woman who had mild COVID-19 (a few samples of this study predate the infection). Cell type and time point are not known. Both conserved end residues are part of each CDR3. A D gene is named only where the DNA matches it firmly. Clone size, where shown, is once, few, many, or a class for clones that have expanded.

D gene,V gene,clone size,J gene,CDR3 DNA,CDR3 protein
-,TRBV7-2,-,TRBJ2-2,TGTGCCAGCCTCGGTGCGGGGGAGCTGTTTTTT,CASLGAGELFF
-,TRBV20-1,-,TRBJ1-2,TGCAGTGCTAGAGGAGGCCCAAACTATGGCTACACCTTC,CSARGGPNYGYTF
TRBD2,TRBV7-6,-,TRBJ2-3,TGTGCCAGCAGCTCATTAGCGGGGGGTAACACAGATACGCAGTATTTT,CASSSLAGGNTDTQYF
-,TRBV20-1,-,TRBJ2-7,TGCAGTGCTACTCCTAGCATTAACTACGAGCAGTACTTC,CSATPSINYEQYF
-,TRBV10-3,few,TRBJ1-2,TGTGCCATCAGTGAGTCGACCGGGGAACGTGGCTACACCTTC,CAISESTGERGYTF
-,TRBV15,-,TRBJ2-2,TGTGCCACCAGCGCAGCCAGGGGTCCCGTTCCGAACACCGGGGAGCTGTTTTTT,CATSAARGPVPNTGELFF
-,TRBV29-1,many,TRBJ2-3,TGCAGCGGTGGGACGGGTTCCAGGGATACGCAGTATTTT,CSGGTGSRDTQYF
TRBD2,TRBV5-1,-,TRBJ2-4,TGCGCCAGCAGCTTGGTGGCTAGCGGGGGTGACCCTAAAGCCAAAAACATTCAGTACTTC,CASSLVASGGDPKAKNIQYF
-,TRBV7-4,few,TRBJ1-5,TGTGCCAGCAGCCCGCCCACAGGGACGCGACAGCCCCAGCATTTT,CASSPPTGTRQPQHF
-,TRBV5-4,many,TRBJ2-4,TGTGCCAGCAGCCAAACACAGGGCGGCTCCAAAAACATTCAGTACTTC,CASSQTQGGSKNIQYF
TRBD1,TRBV6-5,few,TRBJ1-1,TGTGCCAGCAGTTCAATAATAGGGACAGTAAACACTGAAGCTTTCTTT,CASSSIIGTVNTEAFF
-,TRBV20-1,many,TRBJ1-3,TGCAGTGCTAGACCACGAATCTGGGGAGTCTCTGGAAACACCATATATTTT,CSARPRIWGVSGNTIYF
-,TRBV11-2,-,TRBJ2-5,TGTGCCAGCAGCTTCGGGTCTGTCAGGGTAGTTCGGGAGACCCAGTACTTC,CASSFGSVRVVRETQYF
-,TRBV9,-,TRBJ2-7,TGTGCCAGCAGCGTAGGGAGTACAGGATCCCCTTACGAGCAGTACTTC,CASSVGSTGSPYEQYF